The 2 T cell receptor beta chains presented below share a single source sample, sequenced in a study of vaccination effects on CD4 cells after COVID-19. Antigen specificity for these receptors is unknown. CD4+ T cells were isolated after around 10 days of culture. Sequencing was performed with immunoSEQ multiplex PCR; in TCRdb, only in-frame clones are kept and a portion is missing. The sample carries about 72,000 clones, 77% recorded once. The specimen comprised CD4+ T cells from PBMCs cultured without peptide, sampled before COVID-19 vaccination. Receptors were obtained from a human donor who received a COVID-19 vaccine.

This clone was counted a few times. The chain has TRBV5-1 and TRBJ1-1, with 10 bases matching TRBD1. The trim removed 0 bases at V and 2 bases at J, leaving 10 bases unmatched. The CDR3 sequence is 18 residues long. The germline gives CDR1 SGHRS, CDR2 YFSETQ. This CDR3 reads CASSLGAHRTGGNTEAFF. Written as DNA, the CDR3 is TGCGCCAGCAGCTTGGGGGCCCATCGGACAGGGGGAAACACTGAAGCTTTCTTT.

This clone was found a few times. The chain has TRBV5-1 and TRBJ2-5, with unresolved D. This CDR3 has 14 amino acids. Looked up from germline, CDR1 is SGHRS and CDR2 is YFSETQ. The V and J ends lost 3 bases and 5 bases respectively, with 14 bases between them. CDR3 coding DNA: TGCGCCAGCAGCTCAAGGCCCCCGCGTGAGACCCAGTACTTC. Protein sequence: CASSSRPPRETQYF.